This TCR beta chain was captured by sequencing in a study of T cell responses to AZD1222 COVID-19 vaccine (dated by TCRdb to the early 2020s). Broadly, across the study: AZD1222 recipients given second doses at about 4 weeks or at about 12 weeks were pooled, since spike-specific TCR depth and breadth were not found to differ between the two schedules. Enrollment into the trials was organized by age into subgroups of 18-55, 56-69 and 70-plus years, and those subgroups contained roughly 140, 27 and 60 TCR-sequenced participants, respectively. A total of more than 230 trial participants underwent TCR sequencing, of whom approximately 210 received two doses of AZD1222 and some 26 received two doses of the MenACWY control vaccine. The investigation overall reported the following: Conclusions about previously exposed vaccinees are limited because only six or seven AZD1222 recipients were SARS-CoV-2 seropositive at baseline. Vaccine-associated CD4 TCRs spanned the whole spike protein, with dominant responses in regions 160-218 and 743-854. The 56-69-year group was small, and its depth increase did not reach significance, likely because of low power. Because no day 14 peak-response samples were available, repertoires were characterized only after the peak T cell response. Reportedly, close to half of the unique spike-specific TCRs recognized epitopes lying outside the regions that are mutated in the B.1.351 and B.1.1.7 variants. Spike-specific TCR breadth and depth rose significantly after two AZD1222 doses compared with day 0 and with MenACWY recipients. Most participants were white British and females outnumbered males, and the authors suggested that clonal diversity may have been underestimated.

The CDR3 holds 13 amino acids from the cysteine to the phenylalanine. The only DNA kept is the CDR3, 39 bases in frame from the first base. CDR1 is given as SSHAT and CDR2 as FNYEAQ, both from the germline V gene (reference sequence). The time point label, read with the paper, signifies: baseline before first vaccination. The vaccinee samples were drawn from two UK trials, COV001 and COV002, one of which was a single-blind randomized controlled phase 2/3 trial testing AZD1222 (ChAdOx1 nCoV-19) in healthy adults. Trial participant PBMC samples were collected at day 0 and day 28 after the second dose for TCRbeta chain sequencing. The CDR3 regions of human TCRbeta chains were subjected to immunosequencing. Regarding the original processing steps: Repertoire TCRs were checked for matches against a reference library of SARS-CoV-2-specific TCRs that had been generated using the MIRA antigen-specificity platform. Breadth was defined as the fraction of unique TCRs that were SARS-CoV-2-associated, and depth was defined as the fraction of total T cells that were SARS-CoV-2-associated. Using the MIRA data, every spike-specific TCR was mapped to the spike region that the TCR reacted to and assigned to either a CD4 or a CD8 class. Log10-transformed breadth and depth values were compared by one-way ANOVA with Sidak's multiple comparisons tests. The source is immuneACCESS, and TCRdb retained only in-frame sequences with V and J called. Part of the clones is not carried over; for the studies checked, unresolved V genes explain less than half of this, and the remainder is unexplained. The V and J calls and clone size are taken from that table; D and trimming were inferred from the DNA. For this sample the table gives 110,000 or so clones, of which 75% to 90% were detected only once. Less than 10% of the sample comes from the top ten.

Regarding this clone: Its antigen is unknown. The junction and the germline gene differ at one end; a read error may be behind it.

The sequence was collected from an adult in good health. The sequence is built from TRBV7-7 and TRBJ2-1, with TRBD2 perhaps the D gene, on 5 matching bases. The input for sequencing was peripheral blood, taken on day 0 of AZD1222 vaccination. The DNA sequence follows: TGTGCTAGCAGCACCAGCGGTAACAATGAGCAGTTCTTC. Its protein product is CASSTSGNNEQFF.